Following are 2 T cell receptor beta chains from one sample sequenced in a study of human T cells and chemical hapten exposure. MiXCR, applied by TCRdb to the RACE reads, yields one record per CDR3 protein. The sample holds under 300,000 distinct CDR3 sequences, approximately 8.4% seen once. Time point: pre-sensitization, week 0. This sample's treatment: therapeutic diphenylcyclopropenone sensitization with weekly scalp DPC. Sequenced here: whole blood, sampled in connection with sensitization to the hapten diphenylcyclopropenone (DPC). The receptor source for this set is a woman in her thirties or forties with alopecia areata. Some clones in this sample may be carry-over from other donors' samples.

The CDR3 bases are TGTGCCAGTACGGGGCAGAACCATCAGCCCCAGCATTTT. The encoded protein is CASTGQNHQPQHF. The gene calls are TRBV19 and TRBJ1-5, with D possibly TRBD1 on 5 matching bases. The germline CDR1 and CDR2 sequences are LNHDA and SQIVND (reference sequence). The length of the CDR3 is 13 residues. Between the trimmed V and J ends, which lost 7 bases and 5 bases, there was a span of 12 bases.

This clonotype was seen more than once but under ten times. The chain is built from TRBV18 and TRBJ1-1; no clear D gene. V gave up 3 bases and J gave up 4 bases, with 6 bases separating them. CDR1 KGHSH and CDR2 LQKENI come from the germline V gene. CDR3 size: 12 residues. In DNA form, the CDR3 reads TGTGCCAGCTCACCCGACATCACTGAAGCTTTCTTT. As protein: CASSPDITEAFF.